Shown below are 30 T cell receptor beta chains from a single sample sequenced in a study of OX40 agonist ivuxolimab in advanced cancers. Sequenced by immunoSEQ multiplex PCR; TCRdb stores in-frame clones only, minus some. The sample lists over 9,500 clones; over 65% were seen once. This sample comprised CD4+ or CD8+ T cells sorted from blood, obtained in a trial of the OX40 agonist ivuxolimab. Receptors originate from an adult with an advanced solid tumor such as melanoma, head and neck, liver or kidney cancer.

This clone was detected a few times. The chain couples TRBV6-1 to TRBJ1-4, with D uncertain. Germline lookup yields CDR1 MNHNS and CDR2 SASEGT. This CDR3 is 14 amino acids long. Trimming pared 4 bases from V and 5 bases from J, leaving 11 bases between. The CDR3 spells CASSAGFGNEKLFF. The CDR3 bases are TGTGCCAGCAGTGCGGGATTTGGGAATGAAAAACTGTTTTTT.

The genes are TRBV30 and TRBJ2-7; perhaps D is TRBD1 or TRBD2 (6 bases each). The CDR3 sequence is 13 residues long. Germline CDR1 is GTSNPN and CDR2 is SVGIG (reference sequence). Trimming left V 1 base short and J 2 bases short, with 9 bases between. The CDR3 nucleotides are TGTGCCTGGAGTGGCGGGGACACCTACGAGCAGTACTTC. Protein product: CAWSGGDTYEQYF.

This clone was detected only once. The chain employs TRBV7-8 and TRBJ2-7, with unresolved D. This CDR3 has 11 residues. Trimming took 5 bases from V and 4 from J, leaving 6 bases between them. Germline lookup yields CDR1 SGHVS and CDR2 FQNEAQ. CDR3 protein: CASSESYEQYF. The CDR3 DNA follows: TGTGCCAGCAGCGAATCGTACGAGCAGTACTTC.

V gene TRBV19 combines with J gene TRBJ2-5; no clear D. Germline V gene lookup returns CDR1 LNHDA and CDR2 SQIVND (reference sequence). Trimming stripped 4 bases from V and 2 bases from J, with 14 bases between. The CDR3 totals 15 residues. The CDR3 nucleotides read TGTGCCAGTAGTAATTTGAAGGGATTACAAGAGACCCAGTACTTC. This sequence encodes CASSNLKGLQETQYF.

The chain combines TRBV27 with TRBJ2-7; D may correspond to TRBD1 or TRBD2 (5 bases each). The CDR3 is 14 amino acids. The V gene's germline CDR1 is MNHEY and CDR2 SMNVEV (reference sequence). Between the trimmed V and J ends, which lost 4 bases and 1 base, there was a span of 11 bases. The CDR3 nucleotides read TGTGCCAGCAGTTGGGGGACGGATTCCTACGAGCAGTACTTC. It encodes CASSWGTDSYEQYF.

V is TRBV19 and J is TRBJ2-7, with D possibly being TRBD1 (5 bases). Germline V gene sequence: CDR1 LNHDA, CDR2 SQIVND (reference sequence). With 5 bases removed from V and 0 bases from J, the gap between germline ends came to 17 bases. The CDR3 extends over 16 amino acids. Here the CDR3 reads CASSPSYRPFSYEQYF. CDR3 in DNA: TGTGCCAGTAGTCCCTCATACAGGCCATTCTCCTACGAGCAGTACTTC.

CDR3 DNA: TGTGCCAGCACCTGGGGGGCAGGCGGTATTTCCAATCAGCCCCAGCATTTT. Translating it yields CASTWGAGGISNQPQHF. The rearrangement uses TRBV28 and TRBJ1-5; a weak D match, TRBD1 (6 bases). The CDR3 length is 17 residues. Germline loops: CDR1 MDHEN, CDR2 SYDVKM. V was clipped by 7 bases and J by 3 bases, with 22 bases between them.

The table lists this clone with a few counts. This chain uses TRBV7-6 with TRBJ2-1, with TRBD2 identical over 14 bases. Germline CDR1 is SGHVS and CDR2 is FNYEAQ. The CDR3 is made up of 17 amino acids. The J segment lost 1 base and the V segment lost 5 bases, leaving 4 bases of the junction unmatched. CDR3: CASSPGLAGGSYNEQFF. Written as DNA, the CDR3 is TGTGCCAGCAGCCCCGGACTAGCGGGAGGTTCCTACAATGAGCAGTTCTTC.

The rearrangement uses TRBV28 and TRBJ2-5; 7 bases are shared with TRBD2. V shed 2 bases and J 3 bases; nucleotides not matched to a gene: 6. This CDR3 has 15 amino acids. Germline V gene data show CDR1 as MDHEN and CDR2 as SYDVKM. The CDR3, as DNA: TGTGCCAGCAGTTTAAGCAGGCGGGGGAAAGAGACCCAGTACTTC. As protein: CASSLSRRGKETQYF.

The gene calls are TRBV11-2 and TRBJ1-2; no firm D call. The CDR3 loop spans 14 amino acids. Germline CDR1 reads SGHAT; CDR2 reads FQNNGV. Trimming shortened V by 4 bases and J by 7 bases, and 16 bases separated the two germline ends. Here the CDR3 DNA reads TGTGCCAGCAGCTCAGGCAGGCCCACGGGTGGCTACACCTTC. Residues: CASSSGRPTGGYTF.

This clone showed up just once. The chain carries TRBV19 and TRBJ2-1; D is unclear. The CDR3 loop spans 18 amino acids. The germline gives CDR1 LNHDA, CDR2 SQIVND (reference sequence). Trimming removed 0 bases at V and 1 base at J, with 16 bases between. CDR3 coding DNA: TGTGCCAGTAGTATAGATCCCTTGGACGTACAGTCCTACAATGAGCAGTTCTTC. Amino acid sequence: CASSIDPLDVQSYNEQFF.

The chain recombines TRBV6-5 with TRBJ2-7; TRBD1 agrees at 8 bases. The germline CDR1 and CDR2 sequences are MNHEY and SVGAGI. CDR3 length equals 14 residues. V dropped 6 bases and J dropped 3; count of bases not matched to a gene: 7. The CDR3 sequence: CASSPGTGRYEQYF. Here the CDR3 DNA reads TGTGCCAGCAGCCCCGGGACAGGCCGCTACGAGCAGTACTTC.

Judged by abundance, this clone is medium-sized. The chain combines TRBV2 with TRBJ2-1; 9 positions match TRBD1. Germline V lookup: CDR1 SNHLY, CDR2 FYNNEI. This CDR3 has 15 residues. The junction had 9 bases not matched to a gene; V was cut back by 9 bases and J by 3 bases. CDR3 sequence reads: CASESRDRVYNEQFF. CDR3 bases: TGTGCCAGTGAATCCCGGGACAGGGTCTACAATGAGCAGTTCTTC.

This clone was detected a few times. At one of its ends the junction is not consistent with the germline gene, which may arise from a read error. This rearrangement joins TRBV7-7 to TRBJ1-1; the D is unclear. This CDR3 contains 14 residues. CDR1 is SSHAT and CDR2 is FNYEAQ in the germline V gene (reference sequence). CDR3 sequence reads: CASSPGGVGTEAFF. CDR3 nucleotides: TGTGCTAGCAGCCCCGGCGGGGTTGGCACTGAAGCTTTCTTT.

About this clone: Other DNA sequences in the sample encode the same CDR3. This chain uses TRBV9 with TRBJ2-7, with TRBD2 matching over 15 bases. Germline assignment: CDR1 SGDLS and CDR2 YYNGEE. The CDR3 spans 18 residues. V gave up 0 bases and J gave up 0 bases; unmatched junction bases: 4. The CDR3 nucleotides are TGTGCCAGCAGCGTAGAGGGACTAGCGGGAGGTAGCTCCTACGAGCAGTACTTC. It is translated as CASSVEGLAGGSSYEQYF.

The gene calls are TRBV4-1 and TRBJ1-2, with D possibly TRBD1 on 5 matching bases. Trimming took off 3 bases at V and 4 bases at J, with 18 bases between the two ends. The V gene's germline CDR1 is MGHRA and CDR2 YSYEKL. The CDR3 consists of 16 residues. Written as DNA, the CDR3 is TGCGCCAGCAGCCAGGTACGCGGATCTGGGGGCTATGGCTACACCTTC. Its protein product is CASSQVRGSGGYGYTF.

Turning to this clone: Mismatch with germline at one junction end may stem from a read error. The genes are TRBV7-7 and TRBJ2-2, with 8 positions matching TRBD1. The CDR3 runs to 13 residues. Germline CDR1 is SSHAT and CDR2 is FNYEAQ (reference sequence). This CDR3 is CASSYRGTGELFF. The CDR3, as DNA: TGTGCTAGCAGCTACAGGGGGACCGGGGAGCTGTTTTTT.

The V and J genes are TRBV4-1 and TRBJ2-7; 10 bases align to TRBD2. With 3 bases clipped from V and 4 bases from J, the junction kept 6 bases outside the gene matches. This CDR3 spans 15 amino acids. In germline, CDR1 is MGHRA, CDR2 YSYEKL. The CDR3 spells CASSQDWTSGYEQYF. The CDR3 bases are TGCGCCAGCAGCCAGGACTGGACTAGCGGTTACGAGCAGTACTTC.

This clone was detected only a few times. The chain employs TRBV30 and TRBJ2-7; D possibly corresponds to TRBD1 (5 bases). Germline lookup yields CDR1 GTSNPN and CDR2 SVGIG (reference sequence). The CDR3 runs 13 residues. The germline V and J ends were trimmed by 0 bases and 2 bases, with 8 bases remaining between them. In nucleotides, the CDR3 is TGTGCCTGGAGTGTAATGACAGCCTACGAGCAGTACTTC. This codes for CAWSVMTAYEQYF.

The genes are TRBV21-1 and TRBJ1-1. TRBV21-1 is reported as a pseudogene. The CDR3 covers 15 residues. CDR3 coding DNA: TGTGCCAGCAGCAAACTATCTTCCCCGAACACTGAAGCTTTCTTT. This sequence encodes CASSKLSSPNTEAFF.

The J gene is TRBJ1-1, the V gene TRBV19; D gene ambiguous. The CDR3 spans 13 residues. Looked up from germline, CDR1 is LNHDA and CDR2 is SQIVND (reference sequence). V was shortened by 8 bases and J by 1 base, with 11 bases between the two germline ends. The chain's CDR3 is CASFRSGNTEAFF. The DNA for the CDR3 is TGTGCCAGTTTCCGTTCAGGGAACACTGAAGCTTTCTTT.

The chain carries TRBV14 and TRBJ2-7; a possible D gene is TRBD2 (6 bases). The germline CDR1 and CDR2 sequences are SGHDN and FVKESK. This CDR3 has 13 residues. The germline V and J ends were trimmed by 0 bases and 9 bases, with 12 bases remaining between them. The CDR3 loop is CASSQDSLGGQYF. CDR3 nucleotides: TGTGCCAGCAGCCAAGATTCGCTGGGAGGGCAGTACTTC. The full variable domain, its missing parts supplied by reference TRBV14 and TRBJ2-7, is EAGVTQFPSHSVIEKGQTVTLRCDPISGHDNLYWYRRVMGKEIKFLLHFVKESKQDESGMPNNRFLAERTGGTYSTLKVQPAELEDSGVYFCASSQDSLGGQYFGPGTRLTVT.

V usage is TRBV6-1 and J usage is TRBJ2-7, with D perhaps TRBD1 or TRBD2 (5 bases each). The CDR3 has 15 amino acids. Germline values: CDR1 MNHNS, CDR2 SASEGT. The V end lost 1 base, the J end lost 3 bases, and 13 bases lay between the germline ends. The CDR3 is CASSEGIGAGYEQYF. The CDR3 bases are TGTGCCAGCAGTGAAGGTATAGGGGCGGGCTACGAGCAGTACTTC.

V and J are TRBV7-9 and TRBJ1-2; D is unclear. Between the trimmed V and J ends, which lost 5 bases and 2 bases, there was a span of 18 bases. From germline, CDR1 is SEHNR and CDR2 FQNEAQ (reference sequence). The CDR3 has 16 residues. In DNA, the CDR3 is TGTGCCAGCAGCACAACCTTGGACGGAGAGAACTATGGCTACACCTTC. It is translated as CASSTTLDGENYGYTF. The whole variable domain, remainder taken from reference TRBV7-9 and TRBJ1-2, is DTGVSQNPRHKITKRGQNVTFRCDPISEHNRLYWYRQTLGQGPEFLTYFQNEAQLEKSRLLSDRFSAERPKGSFSTLEIQRTEQGDSAMYLCASSTTLDGENYGYTFGSGTRLTVV.

The J gene is TRBJ2-1, the V gene TRBV4-1, with TRBD1 matching 8 bases. From germline, CDR1 is MGHRA and CDR2 YSYEKL. Trimming at V came to 1 base and at J to 8 bases, leaving 10 bases not matched to a gene. The CDR3 length is 16 residues. CDR3 loop: CASSQVADRVEDEQFF. The CDR3 region has the DNA TGCGCCAGCAGCCAAGTTGCGGACAGGGTGGAGGATGAGCAGTTCTTC.

The rearrangement links TRBV27 to TRBJ1-5; TRBD1 aligns across 7 bases. V dropped 4 bases and J dropped 7; count of bases not matched to a gene: 4. The CDR3 extends over 13 amino acids. Germline assignment: CDR1 MNHEY and CDR2 SMNVEV (reference sequence). CDR3 region: CASSSDRVQPQHF. In nucleotides, the CDR3 is TGTGCCAGCAGTTCAGACAGGGTGCAGCCCCAGCATTTT.

The rearrangement uses TRBV4-1 and TRBJ2-2; D remains unclear. Trimming took 2 bases from V and 2 from J, leaving 9 bases between them. CDR1 is MGHRA and CDR2 is YSYEKL in the germline V gene. This CDR3 comprises 15 residues. The CDR3, as DNA: TGCGCCAGCAGCCAACAGGAGACAAACACCGGGGAGCTGTTTTTT. It is translated as CASSQQETNTGELFF.

This clone was picked up one time. The chain uses TRBV6-5 and TRBJ1-5, with no clear D. Germline CDR1 MNHEY, CDR2 SVGAGI. V gave up 6 bases and J gave up 4 bases, with 10 bases separating them. The CDR3 has 13 amino acids. CDR3 sequence reads: CASSNGGNQPQHF. The CDR3 coding sequence is TGTGCCAGCAGCAACGGCGGTAATCAGCCCCAGCATTTT.

The rearrangement joins TRBV11-2 to TRBJ2-3, with 7 bases aligning to TRBD2. In germline, CDR1 is SGHAT, CDR2 FQNNGV. There are 16 residues in the CDR3. J was trimmed by 4 bases and V by 5 bases; bases with no gene match: 12. This chain's CDR3 is CASSPRLGGRADTQYF. The DNA of the CDR3 is TGTGCCAGCAGCCCGCGGCTGGGCGGGAGAGCAGATACGCAGTATTTT.

The chain carries TRBV5-4 and TRBJ1-2; D gene unclear. This CDR3 spans 14 amino acids. V was shortened by 0 bases and J by 4 bases, with 10 bases between the two germline ends. The germline V gene encodes CDR1 SGHNT and CDR2 YYREEE (reference sequence). CDR3 protein: CASSLDRGTYGYTF. In DNA, the CDR3 is TGTGCCAGCAGCTTGGATCGGGGTACCTATGGCTACACCTTC.